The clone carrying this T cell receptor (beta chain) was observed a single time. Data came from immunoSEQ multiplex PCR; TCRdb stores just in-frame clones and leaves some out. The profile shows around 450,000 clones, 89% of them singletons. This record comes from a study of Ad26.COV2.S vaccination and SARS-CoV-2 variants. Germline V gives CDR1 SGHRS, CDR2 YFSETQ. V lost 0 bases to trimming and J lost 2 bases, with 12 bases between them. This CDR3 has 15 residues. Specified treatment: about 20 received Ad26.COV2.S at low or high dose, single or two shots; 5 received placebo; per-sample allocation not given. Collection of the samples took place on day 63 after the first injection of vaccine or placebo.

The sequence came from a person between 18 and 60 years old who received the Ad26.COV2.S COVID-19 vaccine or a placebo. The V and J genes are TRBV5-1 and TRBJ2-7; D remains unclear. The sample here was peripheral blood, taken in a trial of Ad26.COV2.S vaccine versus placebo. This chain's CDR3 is CASSLATVGTYEQYF. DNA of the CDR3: TGCGCCAGCAGCTTGGCCACCGTTGGCACCTACGAGCAGTACTTC.